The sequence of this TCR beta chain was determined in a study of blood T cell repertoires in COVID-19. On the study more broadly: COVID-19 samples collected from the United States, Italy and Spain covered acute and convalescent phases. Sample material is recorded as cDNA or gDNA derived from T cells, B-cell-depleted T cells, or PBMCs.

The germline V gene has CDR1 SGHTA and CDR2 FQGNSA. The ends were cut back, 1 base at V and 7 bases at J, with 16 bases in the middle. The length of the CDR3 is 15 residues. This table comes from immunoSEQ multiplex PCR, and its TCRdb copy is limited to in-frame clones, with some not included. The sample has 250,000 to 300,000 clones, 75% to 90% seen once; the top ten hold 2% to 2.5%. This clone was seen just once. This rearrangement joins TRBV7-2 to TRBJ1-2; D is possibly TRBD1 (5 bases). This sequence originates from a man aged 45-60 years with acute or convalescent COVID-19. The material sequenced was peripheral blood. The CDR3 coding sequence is TGTGCCAGCAGCTTAGATCAGGGAAACGGGGGTGGCTACACCTTC. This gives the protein CASSLDQGNGGGYTF.